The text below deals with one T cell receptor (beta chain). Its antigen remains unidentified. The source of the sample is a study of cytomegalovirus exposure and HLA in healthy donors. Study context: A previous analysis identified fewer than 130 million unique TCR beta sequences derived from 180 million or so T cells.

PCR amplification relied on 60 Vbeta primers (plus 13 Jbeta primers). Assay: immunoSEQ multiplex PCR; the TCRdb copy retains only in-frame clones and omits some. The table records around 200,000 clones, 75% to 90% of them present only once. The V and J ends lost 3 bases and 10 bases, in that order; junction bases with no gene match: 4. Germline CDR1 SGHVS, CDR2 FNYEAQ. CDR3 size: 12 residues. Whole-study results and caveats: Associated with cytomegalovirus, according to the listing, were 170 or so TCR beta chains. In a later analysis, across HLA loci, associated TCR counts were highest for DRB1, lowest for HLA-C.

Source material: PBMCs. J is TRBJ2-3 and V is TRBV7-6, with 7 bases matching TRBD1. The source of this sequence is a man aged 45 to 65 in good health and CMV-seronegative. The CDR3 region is CASSLPGQSQYF. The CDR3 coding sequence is TGTGCCAGCAGCTTGCCGGGACAGTCGCAGTATTTT.